Below are 32 T cell receptor beta chains sequenced from a single sample in a study of blood T cells in healthy people across ages. Next came a second PCR, run for 7 to 11 cycles, which used a sample-barcoded 5' primer along with a J-beta primer mix. Via MiXCR, TCRdb re-called the 5' RACE reads, giving one row per CDR3 protein. The data show 850,000 to 1,000,000 distinct CDR3 sequences, about 48% seen once. Sample: blood. The receptors stem from a man in his thirties or forties in good health.

The chain carries TRBV7-9 and TRBJ2-5; 9 bases align to TRBD1. TRBJ2-7 matches the DNA end more closely, so the J call is doubtful. Looked up from germline, CDR1 is SEHNR and CDR2 is FQNEAQ (reference sequence). CDR3 length: 16 amino acids. This CDR3 reads CASSLGPGQGYHEQYF. DNA of the CDR3: TGTGCCAGCAGCTTAGGGCCGGGACAGGGTTACCACGAGCAGTACTTC.

V usage is TRBV4-2 and J usage is TRBJ2-5; 10 bases are a match to TRBD2. V lost 4 bases and J lost 6; bases outside the gene matches: 17. Germline-derived CDR1 and CDR2 are LGHNA and YNFKEQ. This CDR3 has 18 residues. In DNA form, the CDR3 reads TGTGCCAGCAGCCGAACCTTAGCGGGGGGCCCAGTTGTGCAGACCCAGTACTTC. The encoded protein is CASSRTLAGGPVVQTQYF.

The table lists this clonotype with a count of one. The V call is TRBV5-1, the J call TRBJ2-7; TRBD2 agrees at 9 bases. CDR3 length equals 16 residues. The trim removed 4 bases at V and 6 bases at J, leaving 14 bases unmatched. Germline CDR1 reads SGHRS; CDR2 reads YFSETQ. The CDR3 DNA sequence: TGCGCCAGCAGCCCCCTGATTGGGCTAGCGGGGCCCGAGCAGTACTTC. This codes for CASSPLIGLAGPEQYF.

This clonotype was found a few times. The chain employs TRBV29-1 and TRBJ1-2; D is ambiguous. Trimming stripped 3 bases from V and 4 bases from J, with 9 bases between. The CDR3 sequence is 12 residues long. CDR1 and CDR2 from the germline V gene are SQVTM and ANQGSEA. CDR3 sequence reads: CSVEEGVYGYTF. DNA of the CDR3: TGCAGCGTTGAGGAGGGTGTCTATGGCTACACCTTC.

The chain links TRBV6-1 to TRBJ1-5, with 12 nucleotides matching TRBD1. V lost 4 bases to trimming and J lost 7 bases; unmatched junction nucleotides: 8. The CDR3 loop spans 16 amino acids. Looked up from germline, CDR1 is MNHNS and CDR2 is SASEGT. The CDR3 region is CASSANTGTGGQPQHF. The CDR3 DNA reads TGTGCCAGCAGTGCAAATACCGGGACAGGGGGCCAGCCCCAGCATTTT.

This clonotype was seen more than once but under ten times. V gene TRBV6-4 combines with J gene TRBJ2-3, with D possibly TRBD1 on 6 matching bases. The germline V and J ends were trimmed by 6 bases and 4 bases, with 20 bases remaining between them. The CDR3 consists of 16 residues. From germline, CDR1 is MRHNA and CDR2 SNTAGT. The CDR3 coding sequence is TGTGCCAGCAGCCAATTACAGGGAGAGGCCCCAGATACGCAGTATTTT. As protein: CASSQLQGEAPDTQYF.

The chain recombines TRBV9 with TRBJ2-1; 15 bases fit TRBD2. The CDR3 consists of 19 residues. CDR1 and CDR2 (germline): SGDLS, YYNGEE. V shed 2 bases and J 0 bases; nucleotides not matched to a gene: 6. As DNA, the CDR3 is TGTGCCAGCAGCGTCGGACTAGCGGGGGGGTATAGCTCCTACAATGAGCAGTTCTTC. Translated: CASSVGLAGGYSSYNEQFF.

This clonotype occurred a few times. The chain employs TRBV5-1 and TRBJ2-1; 9 bases line up with TRBD1. CDR3 length: 15 amino acids. The junction had 3 bases not matched to a gene; V was cut back by 2 bases and J by 3 bases. Germline lookup yields CDR1 SGHRS and CDR2 YFSETQ. The CDR3 DNA is TGCGCCAGCAGCTTACGGGACAGGGACTACAATGAGCAGTTCTTC. Residues: CASSLRDRDYNEQFF.

This clonotype showed up just once. This rearrangement joins TRBV6-1 to TRBJ2-6, with TRBD2 as a possible D gene (5 bases). V lost 7 bases to trimming and J lost 1 base, with 14 bases between them. The germline V gene has CDR1 MNHNS and CDR2 SASEGT. The CDR3 has 16 amino acids. CDR3 coding DNA: TGTGCCAGCAATGAGGGCCTCTGGTCTGGGGCCAACGTCCTGACTTTC. Its translation: CASNEGLWSGANVLTF.

A few counts support this clonotype. V gene TRBV27 combines with J gene TRBJ1-4, with 8 bases matching TRBD1. This CDR3 comprises 14 residues. The V gene's germline CDR1 is MNHEY and CDR2 SMNVEV (reference sequence). V trimming: 4 bases; J trimming: 8 bases; junction bases outside the gene matches: 6. Here the CDR3 reads CASSSQGAGEKLFF. For the CDR3, the DNA is TGTGCCAGCAGTTCTCAGGGGGCAGGGGAAAAACTGTTTTTT.

The rearrangement joins TRBV25-1 to TRBJ2-5; TRBD2 is a possible D gene (7 bases). CDR3 length: 16 residues. Germline CDR1 reads MGHDK; CDR2 reads SYGVNS. Trimming took 3 bases from V and 7 from J, leaving 21 bases between them. CDR3 amino acids: CASSEAGDRRLWTQYF. CDR3 DNA sequence: TGTGCCAGCAGTGAGGCGGGAGACAGGAGGCTCTGGACCCAGTACTTC.

The chain carries TRBV29-1 and TRBJ2-7; D is undetermined. V was trimmed by 4 bases and J by 6 bases, leaving 16 bases between them. Germline V CDR1 and CDR2: SQVTM, ANQGSEA. The CDR3 runs 13 residues. The CDR3 region is CSVALDIGGEQYF. CDR3 in DNA: TGCAGCGTTGCCCTCGACATAGGCGGCGAGCAGTACTTC.

This rearrangement joins TRBV12-3 or TRBV12-4 to TRBJ2-3, with 11 positions matching TRBD2. The CDR3 consists of 18 residues. V gave up 3 bases and J gave up 0 bases; unmatched junction bases: 8. The CDR3 sequence is CASSFGLAGGYSTDTQYF. For the CDR3, the DNA is TGTGCCAGCAGTTTTGGCCTAGCGGGGGGATATAGCACAGATACGCAGTATTTT.

V gene TRBV29-1 combines with J gene TRBJ2-7; TRBD1 agrees at 8 bases. Germline-derived CDR1 and CDR2 are SQVTM and ANQGSEA. The CDR3 covers 13 residues. V trimming: 5 bases; J trimming: 1 base; junction bases outside the gene matches: 4. CDR3 in DNA: TGCAGCGTTTCAGGGGGCGAGTCCTACGAGCAGTACTTC. This encodes CSVSGGESYEQYF.

The J gene is TRBJ2-7, the V gene TRBV18; D is unclear. The V end was cut by 2 bases, the J end by 0 bases, with 8 bases between. CDR1 and CDR2 from the germline V gene are KGHSH and LQKENI. This CDR3 comprises 14 residues. The CDR3 loop is CASSPGMPSYEQYF. CDR3 DNA sequence: TGTGCCAGCTCACCAGGGATGCCCTCCTACGAGCAGTACTTC.

This clonotype has only a few counts. The chain is built from TRBV20-1 and TRBJ2-1; 14 bases agree with TRBD2. Germline V gene data show CDR1 as DFQATT and CDR2 as SNEGSKA (reference sequence). V lost 0 bases, J lost 4 bases, and 14 bases stayed unmatched. The CDR3 sequence is 20 residues long. The CDR3 sequence is CSARDNSGLAGAFSYNEQFF. The CDR3 DNA is TGCAGTGCTAGAGATAATTCGGGACTAGCGGGGGCGTTTTCATACAATGAGCAGTTCTTC.

This rearrangement joins TRBV5-1 to TRBJ2-2, with TRBD1 identical over 8 bases. Germline V gene data show CDR1 as SGHRS and CDR2 as YFSETQ. The CDR3 consists of 16 residues. Trimming took 4 bases from V and 4 from J; bases not matched to a gene: 9. The CDR3 DNA reads TGCGCCAGCAGCGCCGGGACAGGTGAAGGCACCGGGGAGCTGTTTTTT. This codes for CASSAGTGEGTGELFF.

The table lists this clonotype with a few counts. V and J are TRBV7-9 and TRBJ2-1; 12 bases are a match to TRBD2. The CDR3 sequence is 17 residues long. Unmatched junction bases numbered 5, after V lost 5 bases and J lost 0 bases. Germline loops: CDR1 SEHNR, CDR2 FQNEAQ (reference sequence). The CDR3 loop reads CASSPLAGGLSYNEQFF. The DNA for the CDR3 is TGTGCCAGCAGCCCTCTAGCGGGGGGGCTCTCCTACAATGAGCAGTTCTTC. Full variable domain (missing parts from reference TRBV7-9 and TRBJ2-1): DTGVSQNPRHKITKRGQNVTFRCDPISEHNRLYWYRQTLGQGPEFLTYFQNEAQLEKSRLLSDRFSAERPKGSFSTLEIQRTEQGDSAMYLCASSPLAGGLSYNEQFFGPGTRLTVL.

In its sample, this clonotype was seen once. This chain links TRBV7-2 with TRBJ2-7; 8 positions agree with TRBD1. CDR1 and CDR2 (germline): SGHTA, FQGNSA. J was trimmed by 6 bases and V by 5 bases; bases with no gene match: 12. CDR3 length: 15 amino acids. DNA of the CDR3: TGTGCCAGCAGCGTCAGGGACCACAGGGGGAGCGAGCAGTACTTC. Amino acids: CASSVRDHRGSEQYF. Combining the CDR3 with reference TRBV7-2 and TRBJ2-7 gives the whole variable domain GAGVSQSPSNKVTEKGKDVELRCDPISGHTALYWYRQSLGQGLEFLIYFQGNSAPDKSGLPSDRFSAERTGGSVSTLTIQRTQQEDSAVYLCASSVRDHRGSEQYFGPGTRLTVT.

Regarding this clonotype: This could be a read error, since a much larger clone is one nucleotide away. The chain couples TRBV2 to TRBJ2-1; D uncertain. This CDR3 spans 13 amino acids. Germline V gene data show CDR1 as SNHLY and CDR2 as FYNNEI. V shed 3 bases and J shed 5 bases, with 8 bases lying between them. DNA of the CDR3: TGTGCCAGCAGTGATCTCCTAGACAATGAGCAGTTCTTC. Translation: CASSDLLDNEQFF.

This clonotype showed up just a few times. The J gene is TRBJ2-1, the V gene TRBV29-1; 15 bases line up with TRBD2. The CDR3 has 15 residues. With 6 bases clipped from V and 7 bases from J, the junction kept 7 bases outside the gene matches. From germline, CDR1 is SQVTM and CDR2 ANQGSEA. The CDR3 bases are TGCAGCGTCGCCTCCGGGACTAGCGGGGGGAATGAGCAGTTCTTC. Translated, it gives CSVASGTSGGNEQFF.

This chain links TRBV20-1 with TRBJ2-7; unclear D gene. The better agreement between TRBJ2-5 and the DNA end casts doubt on the J call. The CDR3 totals 12 residues. From germline, CDR1 is DFQATT and CDR2 SNEGSKA (reference sequence). CDR3 loop: CSAPLQTETQYF. The CDR3 coding sequence is TGCAGTGCTCCGCTGCAGACCGAGACCCAGTACTTC.

The chain has TRBV29-1 and TRBJ2-1; perhaps TRBD2 as D (6 bases). V was cut by 1 base and J by 3 bases, with 16 bases left in between. CDR3 length: 16 amino acids. Germline V CDR1 and CDR2: SQVTM, ANQGSEA. CDR3 sequence reads: CSVEGWASVNYNEQFF. The CDR3 nucleotides are TGCAGCGTTGAAGGTTGGGCTAGCGTTAACTACAATGAGCAGTTCTTC.

This rearrangement joins TRBV5-5 to TRBJ1-4; D gene ambiguous. CDR1 and CDR2 from the germline V gene are SGHKS and YYEKEE (reference sequence). The V end lost 0 bases, the J end lost 4 bases, and 19 bases lay between the germline ends. CDR3 length: 18 residues. The CDR3 DNA is TGTGCCAGCAGCTTGGAAGAGGCTTGGGGTGAACGTAATGAAAAACTGTTTTTT. Protein product: CASSLEEAWGERNEKLFF.

This chain uses TRBV6-2 or TRBV6-3 with TRBJ1-1; 11 nucleotides line up with TRBD1. Unmatched junction bases numbered 0, after V lost 2 bases and J lost 10 bases. Germline CDR1 reads MNHEY; CDR2 reads SVGEGT. The CDR3 sequence is 12 residues long. In nucleotides, the CDR3 is TGTGCCAGCAGTTACGGGACAGGGGGAGCTTTCTTT. This sequence encodes CASSYGTGGAFF.

The sample holds one count of this clonotype. The chain joins TRBV7-9 to TRBJ2-1; the match to TRBD2 covers 8 bases. Germline V lookup: CDR1 SEHNR, CDR2 FQNEAQ (reference sequence). The CDR3 is made up of 17 amino acids. Unmatched junction bases numbered 12, after V lost 2 bases and J lost 6 bases. The CDR3 region has the DNA TGTGCCAGCAGCTTAAGCGGGGGCCACCACCCCTCCAATGAGCAGTTCTTC. Translating it yields CASSLSGGHHPSNEQFF.

The genes are TRBV5-4 and TRBJ2-5; D perhaps matches TRBD1 (5 bases). The CDR3 sequence is 15 residues long. CDR1 is SGHNT and CDR2 is YYREEE in the germline V gene (reference sequence). Deletions cut 1 base from V and 5 bases from J, with 15 bases between. CDR3 sequence: CASSLPSGIGETQYF. DNA for the CDR3: TGTGCCAGCAGCTTGCCCTCAGGGATCGGCGAGACCCAGTACTTC.

This chain uses TRBV7-2 with TRBJ1-6; D remains ambiguous. This CDR3 has 13 amino acids. The germline gives CDR1 SGHTA, CDR2 FQGNSA. Deletions cut 1 base from V and 12 bases from J, with 10 bases between. The CDR3 sequence: CASSLDFARPLHF. The DNA for the CDR3 is TGTGCCAGCAGCTTAGACTTTGCGAGACCCCTCCACTTT.

This chain joins TRBV11-1 and TRBJ1-1; tentative D call: TRBD1 (6 bases). Germline V lookup: CDR1 SGHAT, CDR2 FQDESV (reference sequence). V lost 5 bases and J 7 bases, leaving 17 bases between the germline ends. CDR3 length equals 14 residues. In nucleotides, the CDR3 is TGTGCCAGCAGCCATATTAAGGGACACTATGAAGCTTTCTTT. Residues: CASSHIKGHYEAFF.

This rearrangement joins TRBV25-1 to TRBJ1-1, with D possibly being TRBD1 (6 bases). CDR1 and CDR2 (germline): MGHDK, SYGVNS. V was cut by 10 bases and J by 4 bases, with 16 bases left in between. This CDR3 spans 13 amino acids. The DNA of the CDR3 is TGTGCCACCAGACTCACCAGGGGCACTGAAGCTTTCTTT. This codes for CATRLTRGTEAFF. Looking up the rest from reference TRBV25-1 and TRBJ1-1 gives the full variable domain: EADIYQTPRYLVIGTGKKITLECSQTMGHDKMYWYQQDPGMELHLIHYSYGVNSTEKGDLSSESTVSRIRTEHFPLTLESARPSHTSQYLCATRLTRGTEAFFGQGTRLTVV.

This chain links TRBV9 with TRBJ2-3; 10 nucleotides agree with TRBD2. Germline-derived CDR1 and CDR2 are SGDLS and YYNGEE. The J segment lost 4 bases and the V segment lost 0 bases, leaving 8 bases of the junction unmatched. The CDR3 runs 17 residues. CDR3 sequence: CASSVAGAGGPADTQYF. The CDR3, as DNA: TGTGCCAGCAGCGTAGCAGGAGCGGGGGGGCCGGCAGATACGCAGTATTTT.

The rearrangement links TRBV6-5 to TRBJ1-5, with no clear D. The germline gives CDR1 MNHEY, CDR2 SVGAGI. CDR3 length equals 13 residues. Between the trimmed V and J ends, which lost 5 bases and 3 bases, there was a span of 8 bases. The CDR3 DNA sequence: TGTGCCAGCAGTCAGACGGACAATCAGCCCCAGCATTTT. As protein: CASSQTDNQPQHF.